This T cell receptor (beta chain) was sequenced during a study of T cell repertoires in ileal Crohn's disease. In the case of this clone: Antigen: not known.

This sample's time point: proximal margin of the surgical specimen (macroscopically non-inflamed). Points from the study as a whole: Compared with non-smokers, active smokers at surgery showed more clonal expansions.

CDR1 is SGHNT and CDR2 is YYREEE in the germline V gene (reference sequence). The CDR3 loop spans 15 amino acids. The V and J ends lost 1 base and 2 bases, in that order; junction bases with no gene match: 4. Clones were sequenced by immunoSEQ multiplex PCR, and TCRdb holds only the in-frame ones, with some missing. The table has 7,000 or so clones, around 82% seen once. Sample: ileal tissue. V and J are TRBV5-4 and TRBJ2-5; 8 bases are a match to TRBD1. The TCR was taken from an adult with Crohn's disease. CDR3 coding DNA: TGTGCCAGCAGCTTGACAGGGGGAGTTCAAGAGACCCAGTACTTC. Amino acid sequence: CASSLTGGVQETQYF.